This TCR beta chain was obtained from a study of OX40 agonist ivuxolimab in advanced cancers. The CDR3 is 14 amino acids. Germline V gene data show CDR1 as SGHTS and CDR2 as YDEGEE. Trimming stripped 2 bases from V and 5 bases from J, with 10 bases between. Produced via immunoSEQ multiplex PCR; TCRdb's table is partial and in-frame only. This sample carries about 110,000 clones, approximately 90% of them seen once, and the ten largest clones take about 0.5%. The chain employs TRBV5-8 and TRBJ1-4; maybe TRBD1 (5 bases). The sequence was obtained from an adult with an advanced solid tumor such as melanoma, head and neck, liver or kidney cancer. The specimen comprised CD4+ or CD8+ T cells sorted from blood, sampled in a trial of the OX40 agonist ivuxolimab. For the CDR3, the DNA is TGTGCCAGCAGCTTCGGCGGGGGGAATGAAAAACTGTTTTTT. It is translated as CASSFGGGNEKLFF.